The TCR beta chain described here comes from a study of shared clonotypes between healthy human individuals. TCRdb keeps only in-frame clones here, not all; method: immunoSEQ multiplex PCR. The profile shows hundreds of thousands of clones, roughly 97% of them singletons. Sequencing used naive CD4+ T cells sorted from blood. As to subset: CD45RA+ positively selected. The sequence derives from a woman in her twenties or thirties in good health.

CDR3 residues: CASSERTRDETQYF. The CDR3 region has the DNA TGTGCCAGCAGCGAGAGGACTAGAGATGAGACCCAGTACTTC. The chain uses TRBV7-9 and TRBJ2-5; 7 bases line up with TRBD2. This CDR3 contains 14 residues. CDR1 SEHNR and CDR2 FQNEAQ come from the germline V gene (reference sequence). Trimming at V came to 5 bases and at J to 5 bases, leaving 8 bases not matched to a gene.